Listed below are T cell receptor beta chains from one sample, sequenced in a study of response to subunit inactivated influenza vaccine. TCRdb recomputed calls from the RT-PCR reads with MiXCR, one row per CDR3 protein. The data hold about 780,000 distinct CDR3 sequences, with less than 20% observed a single time. The sample here was PBMCs from blood, taken 5 to 6 days after vaccination. These receptors came from a man between 45 and 60 years old who received an inactivated influenza vaccine. CDR3s include the opening cysteine and the closing phenylalanine or tryptophan. Fields, in order: clone size, J gene, V gene, D gene, CDR3 protein, CDR3 DNA. D genes are given only for firm matches. Clone size is stated in some rows and not others, as once, few, many or a class when expanded.

size: many
J: TRBJ1-1
V: TRBV4-1
D: TRBD1
CDR3: CASNHPGQRNTEAFF
DNA: TGCGCCAGCAACCATCCGGGACAGAGGAACACTGAAGCTTTCTTT

size: few
J: TRBJ2-5
V: TRBV7-2
D: NA
CDR3: CASSLTRKETQYF
DNA: TGTGCCAGCAGCTTAACCCGGAAAGAGACCCAGTACTTC

size: few
J: TRBJ1-1
V: TRBV15
D: NA
CDR3: CATRFYGTEAFF
DNA: TGTGCCACCAGGTTTTACGGTACTGAAGCTTTCTTT

size: NA
J: TRBJ1-4
V: TRBV7-2
D: TRBD1
CDR3: CASSPGQDSKLFF
DNA: TGTGCCAGCAGCCCGGGACAGGACTCAAAACTGTTTTTT

size: few
J: TRBJ2-1
V: TRBV6-2/TRBV6-3
D: TRBD2
CDR3: CASSRGLAANEQFF
DNA: TGTGCCAGCAGTAGGGGACTAGCGGCCAATGAGCAGTTCTTC

size: few
J: TRBJ2-3
V: TRBV7-8
D: NA
CDR3: CASSSWGRGADTQYF
DNA: TGTGCCAGCAGCTCTTGGGGCCGGGGAGCAGATACGCAGTATTTT

size: NA
J: TRBJ2-1
V: TRBV4-2
D: NA
CDR3: CASSPPGGGAEQFF
DNA: TGTGCCAGCAGCCCACCGGGTGGGGGGGCTGAGCAGTTCTTC

size: few
J: TRBJ2-1
V: TRBV20-1
D: NA
CDR3: CSARAWGSYNEQFF
DNA: TGCAGTGCTAGAGCTTGGGGCTCCTACAATGAGCAGTTCTTC

size: few
J: TRBJ1-4
V: TRBV7-8
D: TRBD1
CDR3: CASSQYRDRNEKLFF
DNA: TGTGCCAGCAGTCAATACCGGGACAGAAATGAAAAACTGTTTTTT

size: NA
J: TRBJ2-5
V: TRBV7-9
D: NA
CDR3: CASSFLGESGQETQYF
DNA: TGTGCCAGCAGCTTCTTAGGGGAAAGCGGCCAAGAGACCCAGTACTTC

size: many
J: TRBJ2-1
V: TRBV20-1
D: TRBD2
CDR3: CSAMPLIAGNEQFF
DNA: TGCAGTGCTATGCCTTTGATAGCGGGGAATGAGCAGTTCTTC

size: few
J: TRBJ2-5
V: TRBV12-3/TRBV12-4
D: NA
CDR3: CASSFARRTQYF
DNA: TGTGCCAGCAGTTTCGCCCGTCGAACCCAGTACTTC

size: few
J: TRBJ2-3
V: TRBV7-2
D: TRBD1
CDR3: CASSSGQGPDTQYF
DNA: TGTGCCAGCAGCTCCGGACAGGGCCCAGATACGCAGTATTTT

size: NA
J: TRBJ2-3
V: TRBV12-3/TRBV12-4
D: TRBD1
CDR3: CASSRPGQGTDTQYF
DNA: TGTGCCAGCAGCCGACCGGGACAGGGGACAGATACGCAGTATTTT

size: few
J: TRBJ1-3
V: TRBV29-1
D: NA
CDR3: CSVREDGNTIYF
DNA: TGCAGCGTCCGGGAGGATGGAAACACCATATATTTT

size: few
J: TRBJ1-2
V: TRBV20-1
D: NA
CDR3: CSARELGSLRAGYTF
DNA: TGCAGTGCTAGAGAATTGGGCAGCCTAAGGGCTGGCTACACCTTC

size: few
J: TRBJ2-1
V: TRBV6-2/TRBV6-3
D: NA
CDR3: CASREFLASNEQFF
DNA: TGTGCCAGCCGGGAGTTTCTAGCGTCTAATGAGCAGTTCTTC

size: NA
J: TRBJ2-3
V: TRBV7-2
D: TRBD2
CDR3: CASSPTGLAGSDTQYF
DNA: TGTGCCAGCAGTCCTACGGGACTAGCGGGATCAGATACGCAGTATTTT

size: NA
J: TRBJ2-3
V: TRBV4-3
D: NA
CDR3: CASSQATGFTDTQYF
DNA: TGCGCCAGCAGCCAGGCTACAGGGTTCACAGATACGCAGTATTTT

size: few
J: TRBJ2-6
V: TRBV6-2/TRBV6-3
D: NA
CDR3: CASSPSGLARISGANVLTF
DNA: TGTGCCAGCAGTCCCTCCGGGCTAGCCCGAATTTCTGGGGCCAACGTCCTGACTTTC

size: NA
J: TRBJ2-3
V: TRBV20-1
D: TRBD2
CDR3: CSATILAGGTDTQYF
DNA: TGCAGTGCGACCATACTAGCGGGGGGCACAGATACGCAGTATTTT

size: few
J: TRBJ2-3
V: TRBV20-1
D: TRBD1
CDR3: CSARPNRGPLGDTQYF
DNA: TGCAGTGCTAGACCCAACAGGGGGCCCTTGGGTGATACGCAGTATTTT

size: NA
J: TRBJ2-4
V: TRBV19
D: NA
CDR3: CASSILFTPLAKNIQYF
DNA: TGTGCCAGTAGTATCCTCTTTACACCCCTAGCCAAAAACATTCAGTACTTC